This TCR beta chain was captured by sequencing in a study of blood T cells in healthy people across ages. Alongside a J-beta primer mix, a sample-barcoded 5' primer served in a second PCR lasting about 7 to 11 cycles. From each sample, at least 3 million paired-end reads containing CDR3 were obtained. TCRdb independently ran MiXCR on the 5' RACE reads; one entry per CDR3 protein. The table records around 990,000 distinct CDR3 sequences, roughly two fifths of them present only once. To note about this clonotype: A read error may be the cause here, since a much bigger clone is one base away.

Germline values: CDR1 PRHDT, CDR2 FYEKMQ (reference sequence). The CDR3 length is 14 residues. Deletions cut 5 bases from V and 8 bases from J, with 17 bases between. Source material: blood. This receptor was identified in a man aged 18 to 35 in good health. The genes are TRBV13 and TRBJ2-3; D gene unclear. CDR3 in DNA: TGTGCCAGCAGCGGAGTGACCCCGGCAGGTACGCAGTATTTT. Protein product: CASSGVTPAGTQYF.